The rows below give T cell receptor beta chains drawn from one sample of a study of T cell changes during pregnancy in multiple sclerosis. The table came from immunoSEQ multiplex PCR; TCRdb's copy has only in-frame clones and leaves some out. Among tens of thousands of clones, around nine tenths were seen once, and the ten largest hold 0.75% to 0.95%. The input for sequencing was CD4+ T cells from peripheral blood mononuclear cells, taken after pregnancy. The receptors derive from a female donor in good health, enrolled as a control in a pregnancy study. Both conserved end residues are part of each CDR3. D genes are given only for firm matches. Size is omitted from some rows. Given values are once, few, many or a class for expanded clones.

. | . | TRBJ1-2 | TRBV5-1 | CASSSNTGSYGYTF | TGCGCCAGCAGCTCGAATACAGGCTCCTATGGCTACACCTTC
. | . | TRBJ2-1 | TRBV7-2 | CASSLASGAYNEQFF | TGTGCCAGCAGCTTAGCGTCGGGGGCCTACAATGAGCAGTTCTTC
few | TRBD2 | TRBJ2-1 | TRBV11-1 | CASSPRGSGGGSSYNEQFF | TGTGCCAGCAGCCCTCGGGGTAGCGGGGGGGGTAGCTCCTACAATGAGCAGTTCTTC
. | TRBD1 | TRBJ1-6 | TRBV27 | CASSFRQGDSPLHF | TGTGCCAGCAGTTTCCGCCAGGGGGATTCACCCCTCCACTTT
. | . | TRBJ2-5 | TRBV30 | CAWSITGIEETQYF | TGTGCCTGGAGTATTACAGGGATAGAGGAGACCCAGTACTTC
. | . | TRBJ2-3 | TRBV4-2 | CASSQGGNADTQYF | TGTGCCAGCAGCCAAGGCGGGAACGCAGATACGCAGTATTTT
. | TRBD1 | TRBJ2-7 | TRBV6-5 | CASSRQGSTSYEQYF | TGTGCCAGCAGTCGACAGGGGTCCACCTCCTACGAGCAGTACTTC
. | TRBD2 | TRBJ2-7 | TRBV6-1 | CASSEGLGAGLSYEQYF | TGTGCCAGCAGTGAAGGGCTGGGAGCGGGGCTTTCCTACGAGCAGTACTTC
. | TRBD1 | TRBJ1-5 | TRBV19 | CASDRDRLQPQHF | TGTGCCAGTGACCGGGACAGACTTCAGCCCCAGCATTTT
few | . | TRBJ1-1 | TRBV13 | CASSIRVLGTEAFF | TGTGCCAGCAGCATCAGGGTTTTGGGGACTGAAGCTTTCTTT